This T cell receptor beta chain stems from a study of blood T cells in healthy people across ages. Concerning this clonotype itself: Its antigen remains unidentified.

Study results and limitations: Naive T cell percentage showed a strong correlation with the diversity of TCR beta.

The use of a sample-barcoded 5' primer and a J-beta primer mix characterized a second PCR of roughly 6 to 11 cycles. Each CDR3 protein gets one entry after TCRdb re-called the 5' RACE reads with MiXCR. The sample consists of about 730,000 distinct CDR3 sequences, around 46% of them appearing once. Germline CDR1 and CDR2: SGDLS and YYNGEE. The CDR3 is 14 residues long. Trimming shortened V by 2 bases and J by 3 bases, and 12 bases separated the two germline ends. The sequence was collected from a woman aged 60-75 years in good health. Sequences were obtained from blood. The chain recombines TRBV9 with TRBJ2-7, with D perhaps matching TRBD1 or TRBD2 (5 bases each). DNA for the CDR3: TGTGCCAGCAGCGTTGGGGGAGAGTACTACGAGCAGTACTTC. Amino acids: CASSVGGEYYEQYF.